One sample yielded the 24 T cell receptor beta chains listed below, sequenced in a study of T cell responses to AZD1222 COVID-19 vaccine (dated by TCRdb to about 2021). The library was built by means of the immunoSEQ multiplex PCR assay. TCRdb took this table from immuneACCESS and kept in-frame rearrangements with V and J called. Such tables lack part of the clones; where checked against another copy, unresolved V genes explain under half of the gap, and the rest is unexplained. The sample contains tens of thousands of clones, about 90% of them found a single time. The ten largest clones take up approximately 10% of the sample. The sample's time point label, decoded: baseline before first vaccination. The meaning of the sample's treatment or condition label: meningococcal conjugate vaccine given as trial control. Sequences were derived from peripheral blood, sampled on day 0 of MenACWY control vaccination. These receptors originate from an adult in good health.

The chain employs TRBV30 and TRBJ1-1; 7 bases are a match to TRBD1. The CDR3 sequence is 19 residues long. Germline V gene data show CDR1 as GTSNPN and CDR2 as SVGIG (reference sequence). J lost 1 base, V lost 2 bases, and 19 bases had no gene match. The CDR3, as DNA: TGTGCCTGGAGTCCGATCGGTCATGGAGGGGGCGCGGGGAACACTGAAGCTTTCTTT. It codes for CAWSPIGHGGGAGNTEAFF.

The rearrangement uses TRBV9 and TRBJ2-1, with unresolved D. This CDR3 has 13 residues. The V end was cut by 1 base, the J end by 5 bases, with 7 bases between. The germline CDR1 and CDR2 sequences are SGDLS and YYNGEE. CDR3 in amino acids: CASSVSRNNEQFF. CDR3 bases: TGTGCCAGCAGCGTAAGCCGAAACAATGAGCAGTTCTTC. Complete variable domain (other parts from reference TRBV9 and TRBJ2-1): DSGVTQTPKHLITATGQRVTLRCSPRSGDLSVYWYQQSLDQGLQFLIQYYNGEERAKGNILERFSAQQFPDLHSELNLSSLELGDSALYFCASSVSRNNEQFFGPGTRLTVL.

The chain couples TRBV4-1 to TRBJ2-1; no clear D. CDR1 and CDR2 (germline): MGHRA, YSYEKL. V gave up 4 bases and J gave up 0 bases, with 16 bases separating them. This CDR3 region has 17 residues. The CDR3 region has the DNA TGCGCCAGCAGCCCCCAAGGCACGCATAGCTCCTACAATGAGCAGTTCTTC. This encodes CASSPQGTHSSYNEQFF.

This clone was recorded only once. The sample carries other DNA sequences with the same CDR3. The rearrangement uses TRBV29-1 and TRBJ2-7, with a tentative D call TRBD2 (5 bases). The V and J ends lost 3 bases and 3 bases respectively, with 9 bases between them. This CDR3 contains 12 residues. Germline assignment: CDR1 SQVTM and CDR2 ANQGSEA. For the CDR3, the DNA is TGCAGCGTTGAGGTCCGGGACTACGAGCAGTACTTC. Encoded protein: CSVEVRDYEQYF.

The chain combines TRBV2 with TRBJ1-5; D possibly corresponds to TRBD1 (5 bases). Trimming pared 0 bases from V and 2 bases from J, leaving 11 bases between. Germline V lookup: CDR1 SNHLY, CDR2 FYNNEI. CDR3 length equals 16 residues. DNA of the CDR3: TGTGCCAGCAGTGAAGCCAGGGAATGGCGCAATCAGCCCCAGCATTTT. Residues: CASSEAREWRNQPQHF.

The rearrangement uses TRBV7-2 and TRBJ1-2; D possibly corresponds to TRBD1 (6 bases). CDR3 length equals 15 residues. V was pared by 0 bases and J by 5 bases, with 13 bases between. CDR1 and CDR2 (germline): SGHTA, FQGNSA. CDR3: CASSLARDKKYGYTF. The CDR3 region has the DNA TGTGCCAGCAGCTTAGCTAGGGACAAGAAATATGGCTACACCTTC.

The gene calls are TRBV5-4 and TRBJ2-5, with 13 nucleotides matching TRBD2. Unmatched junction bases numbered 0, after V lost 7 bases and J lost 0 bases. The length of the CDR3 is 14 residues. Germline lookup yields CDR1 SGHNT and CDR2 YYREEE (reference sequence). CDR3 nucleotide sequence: TGTGCCAGCGGACTAGCGGGGGACCAAGAGACCCAGTACTTC. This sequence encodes CASGLAGDQETQYF.

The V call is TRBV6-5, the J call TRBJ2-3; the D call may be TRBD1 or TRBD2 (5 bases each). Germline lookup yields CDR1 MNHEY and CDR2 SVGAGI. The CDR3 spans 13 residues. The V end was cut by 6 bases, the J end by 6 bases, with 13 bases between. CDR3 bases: TGTGCCAGCAGCCCGGGGACCTTCGATACGCAGTATTTT. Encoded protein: CASSPGTFDTQYF.

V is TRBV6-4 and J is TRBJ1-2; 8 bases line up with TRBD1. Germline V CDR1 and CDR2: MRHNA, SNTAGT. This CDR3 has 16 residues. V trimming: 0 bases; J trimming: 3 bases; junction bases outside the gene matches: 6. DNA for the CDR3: TGTGCCAGCAGTGACTCTGCAGGGGGCGCCTACTATGGCTACACCTTC. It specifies CASSDSAGGAYYGYTF.

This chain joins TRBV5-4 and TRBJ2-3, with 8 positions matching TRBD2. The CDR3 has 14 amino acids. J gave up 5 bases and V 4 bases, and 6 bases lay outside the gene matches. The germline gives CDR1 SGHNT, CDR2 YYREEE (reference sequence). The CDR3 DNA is TGTGCCAGCAGCGCCGGGGGGGCTAGAGATACGCAGTATTTT. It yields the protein CASSAGGARDTQYF.

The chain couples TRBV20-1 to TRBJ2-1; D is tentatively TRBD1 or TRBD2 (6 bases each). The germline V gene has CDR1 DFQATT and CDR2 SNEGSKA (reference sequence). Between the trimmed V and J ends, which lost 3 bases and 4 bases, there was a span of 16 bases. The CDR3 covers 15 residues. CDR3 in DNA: TGCAGTGCTAGTTCCCCGGGGGCTACTTACAATGAGCAGTTCTTC. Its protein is CSASSPGATYNEQFF.

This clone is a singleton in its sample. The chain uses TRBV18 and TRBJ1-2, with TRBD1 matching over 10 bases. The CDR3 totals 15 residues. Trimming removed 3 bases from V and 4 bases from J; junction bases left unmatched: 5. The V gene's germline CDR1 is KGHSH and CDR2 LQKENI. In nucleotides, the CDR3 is TGTGCCAGCTCACCCGACAGGGGGCAGGGCTATGGCTACACCTTC. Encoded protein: CASSPDRGQGYGYTF.

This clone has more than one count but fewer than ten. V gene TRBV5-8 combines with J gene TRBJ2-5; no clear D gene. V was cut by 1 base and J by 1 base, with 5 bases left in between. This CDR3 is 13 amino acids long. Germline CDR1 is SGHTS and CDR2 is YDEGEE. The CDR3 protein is CASSLQSQETQYF. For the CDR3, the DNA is TGTGCCAGCAGCTTGCAGAGCCAAGAGACCCAGTACTTC.

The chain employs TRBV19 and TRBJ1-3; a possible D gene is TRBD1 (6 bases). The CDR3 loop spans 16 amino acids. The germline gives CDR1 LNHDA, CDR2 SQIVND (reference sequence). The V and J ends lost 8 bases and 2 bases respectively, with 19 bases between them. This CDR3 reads CASAGRDTRPGNTIYF. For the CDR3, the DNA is TGTGCCAGTGCAGGGAGGGACACTCGGCCTGGAAACACCATATATTTT.

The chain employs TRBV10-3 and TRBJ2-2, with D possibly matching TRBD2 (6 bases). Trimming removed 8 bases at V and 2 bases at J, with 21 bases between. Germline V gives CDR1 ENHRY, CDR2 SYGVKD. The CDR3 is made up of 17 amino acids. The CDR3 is CAIGVGSGSGNTGELFF. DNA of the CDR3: TGTGCCATCGGGGTCGGGTCGGGTAGCGGAAACACCGGGGAGCTGTTTTTT.

CDR3 coding DNA: TGTGCCAGCAGCCGGACAGGGTTTGGAGAGACCCAGTACTTC. Translation: CASSRTGFGETQYF. The rearrangement joins TRBV27 to TRBJ2-5, with TRBD1 matching 8 bases. CDR3 length: 14 residues. V was clipped by 6 bases and J by 4 bases; unmatched bases: 7. Germline V CDR1 and CDR2: MNHEY, SMNVEV (reference sequence).

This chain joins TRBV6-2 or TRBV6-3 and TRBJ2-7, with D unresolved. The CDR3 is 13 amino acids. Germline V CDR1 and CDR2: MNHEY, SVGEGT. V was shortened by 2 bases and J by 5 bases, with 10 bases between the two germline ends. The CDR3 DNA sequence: TGTGCCAGCAGTTACCCACCAGGAGACGAGCAGTACTTC. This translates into CASSYPPGDEQYF.

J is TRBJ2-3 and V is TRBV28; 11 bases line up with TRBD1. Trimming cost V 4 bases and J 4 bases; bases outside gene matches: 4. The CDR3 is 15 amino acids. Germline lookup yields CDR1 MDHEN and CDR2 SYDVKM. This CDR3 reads CASSSRTGGADTQYF. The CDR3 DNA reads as TGTGCCAGCAGTTCCCGGACAGGGGGCGCAGATACGCAGTATTTT.

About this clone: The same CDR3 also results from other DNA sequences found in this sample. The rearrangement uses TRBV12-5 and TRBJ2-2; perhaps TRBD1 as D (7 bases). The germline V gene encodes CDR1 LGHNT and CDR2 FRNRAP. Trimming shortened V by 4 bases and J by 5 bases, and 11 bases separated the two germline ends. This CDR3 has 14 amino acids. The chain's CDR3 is CASGSGGRTGELFF. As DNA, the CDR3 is TGTGCTAGTGGTTCAGGGGGGCGGACCGGGGAGCTGTTTTTT.

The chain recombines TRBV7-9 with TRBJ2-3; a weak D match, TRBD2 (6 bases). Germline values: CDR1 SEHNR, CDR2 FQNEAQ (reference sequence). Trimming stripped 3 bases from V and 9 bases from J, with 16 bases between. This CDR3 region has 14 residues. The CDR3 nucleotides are TGTGCCAGCAGCTTGGGCGGGACCACGGGAACGCAGTATTTT. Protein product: CASSLGGTTGTQYF.

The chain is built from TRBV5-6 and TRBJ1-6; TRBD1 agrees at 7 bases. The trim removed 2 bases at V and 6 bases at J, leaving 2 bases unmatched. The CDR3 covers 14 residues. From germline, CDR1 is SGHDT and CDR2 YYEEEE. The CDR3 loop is CASSFNRGNSPLHF. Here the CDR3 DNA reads TGTGCCAGCAGCTTCAACAGGGGTAATTCACCCCTCCACTTT.

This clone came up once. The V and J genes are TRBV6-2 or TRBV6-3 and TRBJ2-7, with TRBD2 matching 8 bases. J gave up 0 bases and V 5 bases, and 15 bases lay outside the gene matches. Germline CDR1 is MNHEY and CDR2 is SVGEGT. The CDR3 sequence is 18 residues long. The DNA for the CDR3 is TGTGCCAGCAGTCCACTCAAGGCGGGGGGCTCCCTCTCCTACGAGCAGTACTTC. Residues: CASSPLKAGGSLSYEQYF.

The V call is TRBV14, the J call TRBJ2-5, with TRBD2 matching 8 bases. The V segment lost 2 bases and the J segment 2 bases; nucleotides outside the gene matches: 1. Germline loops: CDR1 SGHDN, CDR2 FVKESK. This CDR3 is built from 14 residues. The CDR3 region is CASSQPSGQETQYF. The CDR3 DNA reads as TGTGCCAGCAGCCAACCTAGCGGGCAAGAGACCCAGTACTTC.

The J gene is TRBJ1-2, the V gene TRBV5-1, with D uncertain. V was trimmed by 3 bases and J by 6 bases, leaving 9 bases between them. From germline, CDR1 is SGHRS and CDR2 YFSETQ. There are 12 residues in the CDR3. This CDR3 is CASSSNSHGYTF. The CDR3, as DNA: TGCGCCAGCAGCTCTAACAGCCATGGCTACACCTTC.